The rows below give T cell receptor beta chains drawn from one sample of a study of OX40 agonist ivuxolimab in advanced cancers. The assay was immunoSEQ multiplex PCR, and TCRdb's table has in-frame clones only and misses some. The table has over 30,000 clones, approximately 82% seen once. Sequences were derived from CD4+ or CD8+ T cells sorted from blood, sampled in a trial of the OX40 agonist ivuxolimab. The receptors were gathered from an adult with an advanced solid tumor such as melanoma, head and neck, liver or kidney cancer. Both conserved end residues are part of each CDR3. The order of the fields is CDR3 length, J gene, clone size, D gene, V gene, CDR3 protein, CDR3 DNA. The D gene is left open where the match is weak. Size tells how often a clone was seen (once, few, many) or the class of an expanded clone, and some rows leave it out.

length: 17; J: TRBJ1-3; size: once; D: NA; V: TRBV28; CDR3: CASSSRPPTTSGNTIYF; DNA: TGTGCCAGCAGTTCCCGACCTCCCACCACGTCTGGAAACACCATATATTTT
length: 14; J: TRBJ2-7; size: NA; D: NA; V: TRBV5-6; CDR3: CASSSLMGSYEQYF; DNA: TGTGCCAGCAGCTCCCTGATGGGATCCTACGAGCAGTACTTC
length: 14; J: TRBJ2-3; size: few; D: NA; V: TRBV2; CDR3: CASSGQWTTDTQYF; DNA: TGTGCCAGCAGTGGACAGTGGACTACAGATACGCAGTATTTT
length: 13; J: TRBJ2-2; size: NA; D: NA; V: TRBV7-9; CDR3: CASSLRDTGELFF; DNA: TGTGCCAGCAGCCTCAGGGACACCGGGGAGCTGTTTTTT
length: 14; J: TRBJ2-7; size: NA; D: NA; V: TRBV6-5; CDR3: CASSLPGHPYEQYF; DNA: TGTGCCAGCAGTCTGCCCGGGCATCCCTACGAGCAGTACTTC
length: 13; J: TRBJ1-5; size: NA; D: NA; V: TRBV7-9; CDR3: CASQGQTNQPQHF; DNA: TGTGCCAGCCAGGGACAAACTAATCAGCCCCAGCATTTT
length: 13; J: TRBJ2-2; size: NA; D: NA; V: TRBV10-1; CDR3: CASSGLMVGELFF; DNA: TGCGCCAGCAGTGGGTTGATGGTTGGGGAGCTGTTTTTT
length: 13; J: TRBJ1-1; size: NA; D: TRBD1; V: TRBV28; CDR3: CASTYLGTGEAFF; DNA: TGTGCCAGCACCTACTTGGGGACAGGGGAAGCTTTCTTT
length: 12; J: TRBJ1-1; size: once; D: NA; V: TRBV28; CDR3: CASSLLEFRAFF; DNA: TGTGCCAGCAGTTTATTGGAATTCCGAGCTTTCTTT
length: 17; J: TRBJ1-3; size: few; D: NA; V: TRBV5-6; CDR3: CASGTLGKGRAGNTIYF; DNA: TGTGCCAGCGGGACCCTGGGAAAGGGACGAGCAGGAAACACCATATATTTT
length: 14; J: TRBJ1-1; size: once; D: TRBD1; V: TRBV7-9; CDR3: CASSQTGGKTEAFF; DNA: TGTGCCAGCAGCCAGACAGGGGGCAAAACTGAAGCTTTCTTT
length: 15; J: TRBJ1-2; size: NA; D: TRBD1; V: TRBV6-6; CDR3: CASSKPQGQGYGYTF; DNA: TGTGCCAGCAGTAAACCCCAGGGACAGGGCTATGGCTACACCTTC
length: 15; J: TRBJ2-7; size: NA; D: TRBD2; V: TRBV6-5; CDR3: CASRGVGAGSYEQYF; DNA: TGTGCCAGCAGGGGGGTTGGAGCGGGGTCCTACGAGCAGTACTTC
length: 13; J: TRBJ2-7; size: NA; D: NA; V: TRBV28; CDR3: CASSRPGGISLYF; DNA: TGTGCCAGCAGTCGCCCCGGCGGGATAAGTCTGTACTTC
length: 13; J: TRBJ1-1; size: few; D: NA; V: TRBV27; CDR3: CASSLKPDWLAFF; DNA: TGTGCCAGCAGTTTGAAACCAGACTGGCTAGCTTTCTTT
length: 14; J: TRBJ2-1; size: NA; D: TRBD1; V: TRBV19; CDR3: CASSSGTGYTEQFF; DNA: TGTGCCAGTAGTTCCGGGACAGGGTATACTGAGCAGTTCTTC
length: 15; J: TRBJ2-3; size: NA; D: TRBD2; V: TRBV7-3; CDR3: CASSLYSSGGDTQYF; DNA: TGTGCCAGCAGCTTATACTCCAGCGGGGGAGATACGCAGTATTTT
length: 13; J: TRBJ1-3; size: NA; D: NA; V: TRBV28; CDR3: CASSASPGNTIYF; DNA: TGTGCCAGCAGCGCTAGCCCCGGAAACACCATATATTTT
length: 15; J: TRBJ2-7; size: NA; D: TRBD1; V: TRBV6-5; CDR3: CASSFTGTGAYEQYF; DNA: TGTGCCAGCAGTTTCACCGGGACAGGGGCCTACGAGCAGTACTTC
length: 15; J: TRBJ2-5; size: NA; D: TRBD2; V: TRBV5-1; CDR3: CASTSASGARETQYF; DNA: TGCGCCAGCACCTCGGCTAGCGGGGCCAGGGAGACCCAGTACTTC
length: 13; J: TRBJ2-7; size: medium-sized; D: NA; V: TRBV15; CDR3: CATSGQYEYEQYF; DNA: TGTGCCACCAGCGGTCAGTACGAGTACGAGCAGTACTTC
length: 15; J: TRBJ1-1; size: NA; D: NA; V: TRBV6-6; CDR3: CASSYPDKKYTEAFF; DNA: TGTGCCAGCAGTTACCCGGACAAGAAATACACTGAAGCTTTCTTT
length: 14; J: TRBJ1-3; size: NA; D: NA; V: TRBV5-1; CDR3: CASSLTGFGNTIYF; DNA: TGCGCCAGCAGCTTAACAGGCTTTGGAAACACCATATATTTT
length: 13; J: TRBJ2-5; size: NA; D: NA; V: TRBV9; CDR3: CASSVSLQETQYF; DNA: TGTGCCAGCAGCGTTAGTCTCCAAGAGACCCAGTACTTC
length: 17; J: TRBJ1-3; size: NA; D: TRBD1; V: TRBV15; CDR3: CATSRDRGPYSGNTIYF; DNA: TGTGCCACCAGCAGAGATAGGGGGCCTTACTCTGGAAACACCATATATTTT
length: 15; J: TRBJ1-5; size: NA; D: NA; V: TRBV5-1; CDR3: CASSLGVNSNQPQHF; DNA: TGCGCCAGCAGCTTGGGAGTTAATAGCAATCAGCCCCAGCATTTT